This T cell receptor beta chain came from a study of T cells in localized non-small cell lung cancer. Note on this clone: What it binds is not known. The identical CDR3 is also encoded by other nucleotide sequences in the sample.

Notes on the study in general: A median of around 60 clones ranked among the top 100 in tumor appeared in adjacent lung. Density of T cells in blood, when higher, went with longer overall survival.

The table came from immunoSEQ multiplex PCR; TCRdb's copy has only in-frame clones and leaves some out. The table has 45,000 to 70,000 clones, roughly 90% seen once. The CDR3 is 13 amino acids. CDR1 WNHNN and CDR2 SYGVQD come from the germline V gene (reference sequence). V was cut by 6 bases and J by 2 bases, with 10 bases left in between. The sequence derives from a woman between 35 and 70 years old with stage I lung adenocarcinoma. The rearrangement links TRBV10-1 to TRBJ2-5; tentatively, D is TRBD1 (6 bases). Sequenced here: peripheral blood, sampled before any cancer treatment. CDR3 nucleotide sequence: TGCGCCAGCAGCCGGGACATTCAAGAGACCCAGTACTTC. Translating it yields CASSRDIQETQYF.